This is a list of T cell receptor beta chains from one sample in a study of response to subunit inactivated influenza vaccine. TCRdb reprocessed the RT-PCR reads via MiXCR and lists one record per CDR3 protein. The sample lists about 520,000 distinct CDR3 sequences; 11% were seen once. This sample comprised PBMCs from blood, obtained 40 to 50 days after vaccination. The source of these receptors is a middle-aged man who received an inactivated influenza vaccine. Each CDR3 is given with its conserved first and last residue. A D gene is named only where the DNA matches it firmly. Rows give clone size only sometimes, using once, few, many, or a class for an expanded clone.

>.|TRBJ1-3|.|TRBV4-3
CASSRSEHSGNTIYF
TGCGCCAGCAGCCGGTCCGAGCACTCTGGAAACACCATATATTTT
>.|TRBJ1-2|.|TRBV11-2
CASSLGSGDTRFGYGYTF
TGTGCCAGCAGCTTAGGGTCAGGGGATACGCGCTTCGGCTATGGCTACACCTTC
>.|TRBJ1-6|many|TRBV15
CATSRDAMPYNSPLHF
TGTGCCACCAGCAGAGACGCAATGCCCTATAATTCACCCCTCCACTTT
>.|TRBJ2-3|few|TRBV20-1
CSARGGSTSTDTQYF
TGCAGTGCTAGAGGAGGGAGTACGAGCACAGATACGCAGTATTTT
>TRBD1|TRBJ1-2|few|TRBV20-1
CSAIDRGFGFRYGYTF
TGCAGTGCTATCGACAGGGGGTTCGGGTTTCGGTATGGCTACACCTTC
>TRBD2|TRBJ2-7|few|TRBV20-1
CSAHVAGGSYEQYF
TGCAGTGCCCACGTAGCGGGGGGCTCCTACGAGCAGTACTTC
>.|TRBJ1-1|many|TRBV5-1
CASSLAEGVEAFF
TGCGCCAGCAGCTTGGCCGAGGGTGTTGAAGCTTTCTTT
>.|TRBJ1-1|.|TRBV7-6
CASSLASGRVNTEAFF
TGTGCCAGCAGCTTAGCTTCTGGCAGGGTCAACACTGAAGCTTTCTTT
>.|TRBJ1-5|many|TRBV20-1
CSARRGGEDQPQHF
TGCAGTGCTAGACGCGGAGGGGAGGATCAGCCCCAGCATTTT
>TRBD2|TRBJ2-3|many|TRBV6-5
CASSYLGGGPVDTQYF
TGTGCCAGCAGTTATCTCGGGGGAGGGCCCGTAGATACGCAGTATTTT
>TRBD1|TRBJ1-6|.|TRBV7-2
CASSPWTGGFSSPLHF
TGTGCCAGCAGCCCCTGGACAGGGGGCTTTTCTTCACCCCTCCACTTT
>TRBD2|TRBJ2-3|few|TRBV4-1
CASSLQGEGDTQYF
TGCGCCAGCAGCCTCCAAGGGGAGGGAGATACGCAGTATTTT
>.|TRBJ1-1|many|TRBV2
CASRGFMNTEAFF
TGTGCCAGCAGAGGGTTCATGAACACTGAAGCTTTCTTT
>.|TRBJ2-1|.|TRBV5-1
CASSLDPGREQFF
TGCGCCAGCAGCTTGGATCCCGGGCGTGAGCAGTTCTTC
>TRBD2|TRBJ2-1|.|TRBV24-1
CATSDSRLAGTSYNEQFF
TGTGCCACCAGTGATTCCCGGCTAGCGGGGACTTCCTACAATGAGCAGTTCTTC
>.|TRBJ2-3|few|TRBV7-9
CASSLARGISDTQYF
TGTGCCAGCAGCTTAGCCCGAGGGATTTCAGATACGCAGTATTTT
>.|TRBJ2-7|few|TRBV28
CASRDPYEQYF
TGTGCCAGCAGAGACCCCTACGAGCAGTACTTC
>.|TRBJ2-3|many|TRBV4-3
CASSQGATDTQYF
TGCGCCAGCAGCCAGGGGGCCACAGATACGCAGTATTTT
>TRBD1|TRBJ2-7|.|TRBV6-1
CASSENVAGGSEQYF
TGTGCCAGCAGTGAAAATGTGGCAGGGGGTTCCGAGCAGTACTTC
>TRBD2|TRBJ2-2|few|TRBV6-1
CATWGGTGELFF
TGTGCCACCTGGGGGGGCACCGGGGAGCTGTTTTTT